The clone carrying this T cell receptor (beta chain) was seen ten or more times. What it recognizes is unknown. Every sequencing run generated over 180 million TCR-beta sequences from 15-18 subjects. TCRdb itself ran the 5' RACE reads through MiXCR, one entry per CDR3 protein. Of more than 75,000 distinct CDR3 sequences in the sample, around 4% were seen once. This sample stems from a study of neurological immune-mediated disorders. Overall study results and limits: The multiple sclerosis repertoire cluster was not associated with any clinical or MRI feature. HTLV-1-associated myelopathy had the most TCR clonal expansion, and multiple sclerosis had the least, less than healthy controls.

The time point: longitudinal time-point 3. The unsorted libraries were made from 2 million PBMCs kept at -80 C. This CDR3 spans 12 amino acids. The material sequenced was PBMCs. The chain combines TRBV21-1 with TRBJ1-4. TRBV21-1 is marked as a pseudogene. The clonotype originates from a woman in her fifties or sixties with multiple sclerosis. The CDR3 DNA is TGTGCCAGCAGCTATGTGGATGAAAAACTGTTTTTT. Protein product: CASSYVDEKLFF.